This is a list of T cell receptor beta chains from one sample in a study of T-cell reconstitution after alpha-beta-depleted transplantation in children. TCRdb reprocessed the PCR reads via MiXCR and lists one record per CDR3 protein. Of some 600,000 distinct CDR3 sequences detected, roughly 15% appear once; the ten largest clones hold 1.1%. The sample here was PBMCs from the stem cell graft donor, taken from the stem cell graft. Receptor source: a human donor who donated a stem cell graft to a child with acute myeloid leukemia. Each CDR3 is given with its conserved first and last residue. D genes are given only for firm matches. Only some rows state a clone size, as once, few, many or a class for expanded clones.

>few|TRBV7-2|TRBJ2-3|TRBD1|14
TGTGCCAGCAGCTGGGACAGGGAAGGGGGTACGCAGTATTTT
CASSWDREGGTQYF
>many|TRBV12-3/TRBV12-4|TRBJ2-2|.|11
TGTGCCAGCAGAGTAGCGGGGGAGCTGTTTTTT
CASRVAGELFF
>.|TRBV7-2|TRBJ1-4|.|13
TGTGCCAGCAGCCGCTCCATCAATGAAAAACTGTTTTTT
CASSRSINEKLFF
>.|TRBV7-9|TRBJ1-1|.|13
TGTGCCAGCAGCCGATCGAAGGACGGGCAAGCTTTCTTT
CASSRSKDGQAFF
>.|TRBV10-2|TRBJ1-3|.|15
TGCGCCAGCAGTGAGTTGGACAATCCAGGTTACACCATATATTTT
CASSELDNPGYTIYF
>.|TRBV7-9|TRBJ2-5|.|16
TGTGCCAGCAGCTTTCCGAGGGGCAGAGGCCAAGAGACCCAGTACTTC
CASSFPRGRGQETQYF
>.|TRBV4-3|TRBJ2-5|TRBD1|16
TGCGCCAGCAGCCAAGACAAGGGGGCAACCCGTGGGGCCCAGTACTTC
CASSQDKGATRGAQYF
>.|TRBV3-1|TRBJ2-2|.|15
TGTGCCAGCAGCCAACCGGACCGATACACCGGGGAGCTGTTTTTT
CASSQPDRYTGELFF
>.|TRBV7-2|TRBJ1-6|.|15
TGTGCCAGCAGCTTTGGGTTCTCCTATAATTCACCCCTCCACTTT
CASSFGFSYNSPLHF
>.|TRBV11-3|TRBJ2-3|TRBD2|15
TGTGCCAGCAGCTCGCGGGGGGGCACAAGGGATACGCAGTATTTT
CASSSRGGTRDTQYF
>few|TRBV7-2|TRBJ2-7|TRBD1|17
TGTGCCAGCAGCTTAGCATACGGGACAGGGGATTTTTACGAGCAGTACTTC
CASSLAYGTGDFYEQYF
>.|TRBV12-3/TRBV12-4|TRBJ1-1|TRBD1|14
TGTGCCAGCAGCCTCAGGGGGATCAACACTGAAGCTTTCTTT
CASSLRGINTEAFF
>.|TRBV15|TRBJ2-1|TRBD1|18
TGTGCCACCAGCAGAGATGGGAAGGTCCAGGGGGCGTACCATGAGCAGTTCTTC
CATSRDGKVQGAYHEQFF
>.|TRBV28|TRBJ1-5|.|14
TGTGCCAGCAGCCAGGGGATCGGAAATCAGCCCCAGCATTTT
CASSQGIGNQPQHF
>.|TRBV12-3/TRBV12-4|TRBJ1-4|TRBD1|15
TGTGCCAGCAGTTCCCGTCTGACAGGGTCGGATAAACTGTTTTTT
CASSSRLTGSDKLFF
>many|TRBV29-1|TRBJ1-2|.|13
TGCAGCGTTGAAACTCGACAGAACTATGGCTACACCTTC
CSVETRQNYGYTF
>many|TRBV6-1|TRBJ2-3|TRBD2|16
TGTGCCAGCAGTGAACGGATAGCGGGGCACACAGATACGCAGTATTTT
CASSERIAGHTDTQYF
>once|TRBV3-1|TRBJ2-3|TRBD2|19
TGTACCAGCAGCCGAACCACAAAAAGCGGGGGGGCTTTAGCAGATACGCAGTATTTT
CTSSRTTKSGGALADTQYF
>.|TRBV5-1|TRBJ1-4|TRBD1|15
TGCGCCAGCAGCGGATACAGGGGTCAAAATGAAAAACTGTTTTTT
CASSGYRGQNEKLFF
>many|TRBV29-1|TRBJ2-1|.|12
TGCAGCGTTGACCCCGCAGACAATGAGCAGTTCTTC
CSVDPADNEQFF
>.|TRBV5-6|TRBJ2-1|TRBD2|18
TGTGCCAGCAGCTTGGGGACTAGCGGGGGGGCCGGGAGGAATGAGCAGTTCTTC
CASSLGTSGGAGRNEQFF
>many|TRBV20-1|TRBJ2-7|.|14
TGCAGTGCTAGAGACCGAAGAAGCTCCTACGAGCAGTACTTC
CSARDRRSSYEQYF
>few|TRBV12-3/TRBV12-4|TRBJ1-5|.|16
TGTGCCAGCAGCCCTTGGGGGCCCGGGAGCAATCAGCCCCAGCATTTT
CASSPWGPGSNQPQHF
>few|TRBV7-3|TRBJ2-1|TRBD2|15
TGTGCCAGCAGCATGACTAGCGGGGGTTGGAATGAGCAGTTCTTC
CASSMTSGGWNEQFF
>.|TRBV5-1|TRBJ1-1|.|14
TGCGCCAGCAGCGGGGACACCTCGAACACTGAAGCTTTCTTT
CASSGDTSNTEAFF
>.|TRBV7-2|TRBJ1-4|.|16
TGTGCCAGCAGCTTAGACCGAACAGGAACTAATGAAAAACTGTTTTTT
CASSLDRTGTNEKLFF
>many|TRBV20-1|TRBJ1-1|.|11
TGCAGTGCACGGGACCACACTGAAGCTTTCTTT
CSARDHTEAFF
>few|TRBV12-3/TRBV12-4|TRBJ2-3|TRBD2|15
TGTGCCAGCAGTTTAGGGACTAGTGGAGCTGGTACGCAGTATTTT
CASSLGTSGAGTQYF
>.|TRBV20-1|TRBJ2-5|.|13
TGCAGTGCTAGGAGACCGGCTTTAGAGACCCAGTACTTC
CSARRPALETQYF
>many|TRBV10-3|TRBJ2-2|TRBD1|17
TGTGCCATCAGTGAATTGGGACAGGGGATGAACACCGGGGAGCTGTTTTTT
CAISELGQGMNTGELFF
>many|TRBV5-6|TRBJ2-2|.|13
TGTGCCAGCAGCTTAGAGGGCGCCGGGGAGCTGTTTTTT
CASSLEGAGELFF
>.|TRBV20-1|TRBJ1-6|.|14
TGCAGTGCTAGACAGAGAATCTATAATTCACCCCTCCACTTT
CSARQRIYNSPLHF
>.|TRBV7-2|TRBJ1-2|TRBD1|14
TGTGCCAGCAGCATCCAGGGGGAGGCGGATGGCTACACCTTC
CASSIQGEADGYTF
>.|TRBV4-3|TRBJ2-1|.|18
TGCGCCAGCAGCCAAGATGTAGTAGCGGACTTCTCCTACAATGAGCAGTTCTTC
CASSQDVVADFSYNEQFF
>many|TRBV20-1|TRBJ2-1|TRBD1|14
TGCAGTGGAGTACTCCCGGGACAGGACAATGAGCAGTTCTTC
CSGVLPGQDNEQFF
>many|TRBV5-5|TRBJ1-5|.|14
TGTGCCAGCAGCCGCGGGGGGCTAAGTCAGCCCCAGCATTTT
CASSRGGLSQPQHF
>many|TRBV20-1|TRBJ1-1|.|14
TGCAGTGCTAGACCGGGACGGGAGAGGGCTGAAGCTTTCTTT
CSARPGRERAEAFF
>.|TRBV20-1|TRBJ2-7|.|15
TGCAGTGCTAGAGGAAGGGGGAGCAACCCCTACGAGCAGTACTTC
CSARGRGSNPYEQYF
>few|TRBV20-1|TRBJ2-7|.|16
TGCAGTGCTAGAGGCCCCCAATCGACACAACCCTACGAGCAGTACTTC
CSARGPQSTQPYEQYF
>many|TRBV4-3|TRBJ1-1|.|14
TGCGCCAGCACCCTGGACAACATGAACACTGAAGCTTTCTTT
CASTLDNMNTEAFF
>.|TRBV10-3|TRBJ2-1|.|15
TGTGCCATGAGTGAAGGGCAGAGCTCCTACAATGAGCAGTTCTTC
CAMSEGQSSYNEQFF
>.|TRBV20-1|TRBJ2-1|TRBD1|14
TGCAGTGCTAATAGAGGGGGCCCTAGGAATGAGCAGTTCTTC
CSANRGGPRNEQFF
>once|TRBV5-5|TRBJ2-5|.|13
TGTGCCAGCAGCTTGGCCGACCAAGAGACCCAGTACTTC
CASSLADQETQYF
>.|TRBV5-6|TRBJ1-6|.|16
TGTGCCAGCAGCTCCGGACAGCTTGTCTATAATTCACCCCTCCACTTT
CASSSGQLVYNSPLHF
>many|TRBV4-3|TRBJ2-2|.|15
TGCGCCAGCAGCCAAGGGGGGCTAGCTGGCGGGGAGCTGTTTTTT
CASSQGGLAGGELFF
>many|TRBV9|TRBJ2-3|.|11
TGTGCCAGCAGCTCAGCAGCTACGCAGTATTTT
CASSSAATQYF
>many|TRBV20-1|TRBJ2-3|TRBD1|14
TGCAGTGCTAGTGGGGGACAGTACACAGATACGCAGTATTTT
CSASGGQYTDTQYF
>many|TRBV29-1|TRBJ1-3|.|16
TGCAGCGTTGAAGATTATAAGACCGACTCTGGAAACACCATATATTTT
CSVEDYKTDSGNTIYF
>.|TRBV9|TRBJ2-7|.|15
TGTGCCAGCAGCGTAGACCCTAGGGGTTCCTACGAGCAGTACTTC
CASSVDPRGSYEQYF
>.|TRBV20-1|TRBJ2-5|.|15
TGCAGTGCTACCGGTAGGGGGGTATTCGGAGAGACCCAGTACTTC
CSATGRGVFGETQYF
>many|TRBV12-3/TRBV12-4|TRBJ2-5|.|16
TGTGCCAGCAGTCTCAAAGGGGGCGGGACTCAAGAGACCCAGTACTTC
CASSLKGGGTQETQYF
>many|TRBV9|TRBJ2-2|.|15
TGTGCCAGCAGCGTAGACGGGCTTAACACCGGGGAGCTGTTTTTT
CASSVDGLNTGELFF